The clone carrying this T cell receptor (beta chain) has only a few counts. Next came a second PCR, run for about 6 to 11 cycles, which used a sample-barcoded 5' primer along with a J-beta primer mix. In TCRdb, the 5' RACE reads were re-called with MiXCR into one record per CDR3 protein. Among more than 550,000 distinct CDR3 sequences listed, about 24% were seen once. These data come from a study of blood T cells in healthy people across ages. The sequence derives from a man between 65 and 85 years old in good health. Sequencing used blood.

The DNA of the CDR3 is TGTGCCAGCTCCAAGGGAGGAGGGAATGAAAAACTGTTTTTT. This encodes CASSKGGGNEKLFF. V and J are TRBV12-3 or TRBV12-4 and TRBJ1-4; no clear D. CDR3 length equals 14 residues. The V end was cut by 8 bases, the J end by 5 bases, with 15 bases between.